The present T cell receptor beta chain was sequenced within a study of radiation and T cells in renal cell carcinoma. The CDR3 spans 14 residues. Looked up from germline, CDR1 is MNHEY and CDR2 is SVGAGI. Trimming took 2 bases from V and 4 from J, leaving 12 bases between them. Noted time point: blood 4 weeks post-SBRT, at nephrectomy. Treatment given: 15 Gy SBRT to primary tumor, nephrectomy 4 weeks later. TCRdb's copy holds only in-frame clones and misses some; the assay was immunoSEQ multiplex PCR. The profile shows around 99,000 clones, 80% to 90% of them singletons. The rearrangement links TRBV6-5 to TRBJ2-7, with a weak D call TRBD1 (5 bases). The sequence was collected from a man in his sixties with renal cell carcinoma. Sequences were derived from blood, sampled from a patient whose treatment included radiotherapy and nephrectomy. CDR3 DNA sequence: TGTGCCAGCAGTTACGCCCCGACAGCTTACGAGCAGTACTTC. Its protein product is CASSYAPTAYEQYF.